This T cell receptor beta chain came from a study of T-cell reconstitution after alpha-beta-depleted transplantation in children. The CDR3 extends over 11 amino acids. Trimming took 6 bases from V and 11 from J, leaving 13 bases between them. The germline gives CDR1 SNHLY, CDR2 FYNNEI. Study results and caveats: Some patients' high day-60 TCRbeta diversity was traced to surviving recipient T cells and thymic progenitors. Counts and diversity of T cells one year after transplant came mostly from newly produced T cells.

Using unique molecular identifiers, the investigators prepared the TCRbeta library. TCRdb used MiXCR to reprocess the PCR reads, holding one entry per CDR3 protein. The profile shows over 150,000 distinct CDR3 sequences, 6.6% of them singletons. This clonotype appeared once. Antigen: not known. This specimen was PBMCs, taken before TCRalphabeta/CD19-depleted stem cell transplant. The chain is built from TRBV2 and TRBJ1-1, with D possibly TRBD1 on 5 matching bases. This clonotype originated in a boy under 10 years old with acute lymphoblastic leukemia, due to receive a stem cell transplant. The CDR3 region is CASSEGLGAFF. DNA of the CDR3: TGTGCCAGCAGCGAGGGGCTAGGGGCTTTCTTT.